Below, 2 T cell receptor beta chains from the same sample are listed, as sequenced in a study of T-cell reconstitution after alpha-beta-depleted transplantation in children. Molecular barcoding with unique molecular identifiers was used for the TCRbeta library. In TCRdb, the PCR reads were re-called with MiXCR into one record per CDR3 protein. Among a few hundred thousand distinct CDR3 sequences listed, approximately 41% were seen once. This sample comprised PBMCs, obtained before TCRalphabeta/CD19-depleted stem cell transplant. These TCRs come from a girl aged 2 to 10 with aplastic anemia, due to receive a stem cell transplant.

V is TRBV30 and J is TRBJ2-4; D remains unclear. Germline CDR1 and CDR2: GTSNPN and SVGIG (reference sequence). This CDR3 contains 16 residues. Trimming took off 0 bases at V and 0 bases at J, with 12 bases between the two ends. The CDR3 region is CAWSVFGIVAKNIQYF. As DNA, the CDR3 is TGTGCCTGGAGTGTCTTCGGTATAGTAGCCAAAAACATTCAGTACTTC.

This clonotype was counted a few times. This chain links TRBV4-2 with TRBJ2-1, with 12 bases aligning to TRBD2. The CDR3 extends over 17 amino acids. CDR1 and CDR2 from the germline V gene are LGHNA and YNFKEQ. Unmatched junction bases numbered 5, after V lost 2 bases and J lost 3 bases. CDR3 nucleotides: TGTGCCAGCAGCCAAACCGGGACTAGCGGGCACTACAATGAGCAGTTCTTC. It yields the protein CASSQTGTSGHYNEQFF.